The 12 T cell receptor beta chains reported below all come from one sample, sequenced in a study of blood T cells in healthy people across ages. The second PCR ran about 6 to 11 cycles with a sample-barcoded 5' primer and J-beta primers. MiXCR was run by TCRdb on the 5' RACE reads, yielding one entry per CDR3 protein. In the table there are roughly 830,000 distinct CDR3 sequences, 62% of which are singletons. Sequenced material: blood. The receptors originated from a young man in good health.

Concerning this clonotype: Germline is not matched at one junction end, which may reflect a read error. The gene calls are TRBV7-3 and TRBJ2-5, with 10 bases matching TRBD1. This CDR3 comprises 13 residues. Germline lookup yields CDR1 SGHTA and CDR2 FQGTGA. CDR3 sequence reads: CTSSRTGGETQYF. In nucleotides, the CDR3 is TGTACCAGCAGCAGGACAGGGGGGGAGACCCAGTACTTC.

The gene calls are TRBV9 and TRBJ2-1; 12 bases are a match to TRBD2. The V segment lost 0 bases and the J segment 8 bases; nucleotides outside the gene matches: 12. The CDR3 has 18 residues. CDR1 is SGDLS and CDR2 is YYNGEE in the germline V gene. In nucleotides, the CDR3 is TGTGCCAGCAGCGTAGGGTCTAGCGGGGGGGCCAGGATGGATGAGCAGTTCTTC. Translated, it gives CASSVGSSGGARMDEQFF.

The chain recombines TRBV4-2 with TRBJ2-3; D remains ambiguous. V was cut by 7 bases and J by 4 bases, with 15 bases left in between. Germline values: CDR1 LGHNA, CDR2 YNFKEQ. The CDR3 length is 14 residues. The CDR3, as DNA: TGTGCCAGCACCCGTAGAGGTTCAGCAGATACGCAGTATTTT. It encodes CASTRRGSADTQYF.

The gene calls are TRBV20-1 and TRBJ2-5, with D possibly being TRBD1 (6 bases). The V and J ends lost 6 bases and 3 bases respectively, with 11 bases between them. The CDR3 sequence is 12 residues long. Germline lookup yields CDR1 DFQATT and CDR2 SNEGSKA (reference sequence). CDR3 sequence: CSAQGQKETQYF. The CDR3 nucleotides are TGCAGTGCCCAAGGACAGAAAGAGACCCAGTACTTC.

This clonotype was counted a few times. The genes are TRBV7-9 and TRBJ2-5; D perhaps matches TRBD1 (6 bases). The CDR3 has 13 residues. Trimming took 6 bases from V and 2 from J, leaving 10 bases between them. Germline V CDR1 and CDR2: SEHNR, FQNEAQ (reference sequence). CDR3 amino acids: CASRGAVQETQYF. CDR3 nucleotide sequence: TGTGCCAGCAGGGGGGCAGTTCAAGAGACCCAGTACTTC.

Only a few counts were recorded for this clonotype. V usage is TRBV27 and J usage is TRBJ2-4; D possibly matches TRBD1 or TRBD2 (6 bases each). Germline V lookup: CDR1 MNHEY, CDR2 SMNVEV (reference sequence). The CDR3 sequence is 13 residues long. Trimming left V 2 bases short and J 13 bases short, with 15 bases between. The CDR3 sequence is CASSLIGGSEQYF. The CDR3 nucleotides read TGTGCCAGCAGTTTAATAGGGGGGAGTGAGCAGTACTTC.

The chain joins TRBV14 to TRBJ1-5; D possibly corresponds to TRBD1 (5 bases). The CDR3 has 14 residues. Germline CDR1 is SGHDN and CDR2 is FVKESK. The V gene lost 3 bases and the J gene lost 6 bases, with 12 bases spanning the gap. The CDR3 sequence is CASSQAGYSQPQHF. The CDR3 bases are TGTGCCAGCAGCCAGGCAGGGTATTCTCAGCCCCAGCATTTT.

CDR3 in amino acids: CASRYSGGPETQYF. The CDR3 bases are TGTGCCAGCAGATATAGCGGGGGGCCAGAGACCCAGTACTTC. The J gene is TRBJ2-7, the V gene TRBV7-2; TRBD2 aligns across 10 bases. The J call may not be correct, given that the DNA end is closer to TRBJ2-5. The V gene's germline CDR1 is SGHTA and CDR2 FQGNSA. The CDR3 runs to 14 residues.

This chain connects TRBV6-6 to TRBJ2-1, with D perhaps TRBD2 (5 bases). Germline CDR1 and CDR2: MNHNY and SVGAGI (reference sequence). Trimming stripped 6 bases from V and 5 bases from J, with 14 bases between. CDR3 size: 14 residues. The CDR3 reads CASRLRDLHNEQFF. The CDR3 coding sequence is TGTGCCAGCAGGTTGAGGGATCTCCACAATGAGCAGTTCTTC.

A word on this clonotype: At one boundary the junction diverges from the germline segment, which might be a read error. J is TRBJ2-7 and V is TRBV4-3, with 7 nucleotides matching TRBD2. Germline-derived CDR1 and CDR2 are LGHNA and YSLEER. This CDR3 spans 17 amino acids. The CDR3 DNA sequence: TGCGCCAGTAGCCAGGGCACGGCTAGCGGATCCTCCTACGAGCAGTACTTC. It codes for CASSQGTASGSSYEQYF.

The chain uses TRBV12-3 or TRBV12-4 and TRBJ2-5, with TRBD1 as a possible D gene (5 bases). With 6 bases removed from V and 3 bases from J, the gap between germline ends came to 11 bases. The CDR3 covers 13 residues. CDR3 coding DNA: TGTGCCAGCAGCGTAGGGGTGAAAGAGACCCAGTACTTC. Residues: CASSVGVKETQYF.

This clonotype was observed at least ten times. A read error may be the cause here, since a much bigger clone is one base away. The chain recombines TRBV29-1 with TRBJ2-1; D gene unclear. The end of the DNA fits TRBJ2-7 better, so the J call may be wrong. CDR1 and CDR2 (germline): SQVTM, ANQGSEA. The CDR3 spans 16 residues. The CDR3 nucleotides are TGCAGCGTTGGGGTCCCAGAATTTAGCTCCTACAATGAGCAGTACTTC. Translation gives CSVGVPEFSSYNEQYF.